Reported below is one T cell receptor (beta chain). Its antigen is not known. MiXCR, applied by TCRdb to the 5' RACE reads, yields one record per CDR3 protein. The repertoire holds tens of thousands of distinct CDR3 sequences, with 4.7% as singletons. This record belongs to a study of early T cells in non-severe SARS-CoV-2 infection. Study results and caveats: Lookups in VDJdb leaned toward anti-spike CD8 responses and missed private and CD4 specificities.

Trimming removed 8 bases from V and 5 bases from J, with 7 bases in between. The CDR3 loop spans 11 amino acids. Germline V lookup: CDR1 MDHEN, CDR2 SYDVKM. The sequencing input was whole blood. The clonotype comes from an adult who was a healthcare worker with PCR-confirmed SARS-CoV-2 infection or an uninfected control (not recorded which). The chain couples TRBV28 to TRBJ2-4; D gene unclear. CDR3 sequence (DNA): TGTGCCAGCCGCTGGGAAAACATTCAGTACTTC. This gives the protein CASRWENIQYF.